The next 14 T cell receptor beta chains were all read from a single sample in a study of blood T cell repertoires in COVID-19. Here immunoSEQ multiplex PCR was the method, and the copy in TCRdb shows in-frame clones only, minus some. This sample has 250,000 or so clones, with 80% to 95% found just once. Sequenced input: PBMCs or T cells enriched from blood (not recorded which). These TCRs come from a man aged 40-49 years who had been exposed to COVID-19.

This clone was detected only once. The CDR3 reads CATSRDPDTDTQYF. The CDR3, as DNA: TGTGCCACCAGCAGAGATCCAGACACAGATACGCAGTATTTT. The V call is TRBV15, the J call TRBJ2-3; D is unresolved. CDR1 is LNHNV and CDR2 is YYDKDF in the germline V gene (reference sequence). The V end lost 0 bases, the J end lost 2 bases, and 6 bases lay between the germline ends. This CDR3 contains 14 residues. Together with reference TRBV15 and TRBJ2-3, the CDR3 gives the full variable domain: DAMVIQNPRYQVTQFGKPVTLSCSQTLNHNVMYWYQQKSSQAPKLLFHYYDKDFNNEADTPDNFQSRRPNTSFCFLDIRSPGLGDTAMYLCATSRDPDTDTQYFGPGTRLTVL.

V is TRBV7-2 and J is TRBJ1-2; D ambiguous. This CDR3 region has 13 residues. V was cut by 0 bases and J by 6 bases, with 8 bases left in between. CDR1 is SGHTA, CDR2 FQGNSA, per germline. In DNA form, the CDR3 reads TGTGCCAGCAGCTTAGCGATGAGTGATGGCTACACCTTC. Residues: CASSLAMSDGYTF.

The rearrangement uses TRBV4-3 and TRBJ2-7; the match to TRBD1 covers 11 bases. The CDR3 extends over 14 amino acids. Germline V gene sequence: CDR1 LGHNA, CDR2 YSLEER. Trimming took 4 bases from V and 5 from J; bases not matched to a gene: 4. CDR3 DNA: TGCGCCAGCAGCCCTGGGACAGGGGGGAACGAGCAGTACTTC. Protein: CASSPGTGGNEQYF.

J is TRBJ2-1 and V is TRBV19, with D maybe TRBD2 (6 bases). Germline CDR1 is LNHDA and CDR2 is SQIVND (reference sequence). The CDR3 covers 14 residues. The V end was cut by 1 base, the J end by 5 bases, with 9 bases between. For the CDR3, the DNA is TGTGCCAGTAGTATAGGCCTAGCGAACAATGAGCAGTTCTTC. Encoded protein: CASSIGLANNEQFF.

The genes are TRBV29-1 and TRBJ2-5; TRBD2 matches 7 bases. Unmatched junction bases numbered 9, after V lost 4 bases and J lost 4 bases. The CDR3 extends over 14 amino acids. CDR1 and CDR2 from the germline V gene are SQVTM and ANQGSEA. CDR3 loop: CSVGGWEGRETQYF. The CDR3 DNA follows: TGCAGCGTTGGGGGTTGGGAGGGGAGAGAGACCCAGTACTTC.

The rearrangement uses TRBV10-3 and TRBJ1-1; D is perhaps TRBD1 (6 bases). V was shortened by 4 bases and J by 2 bases, with 11 bases between the two germline ends. CDR3 length equals 14 residues. Germline loops: CDR1 ENHRY, CDR2 SYGVKD. The CDR3 bases are TGTGCCATCAGTGGCCCAGGGGAAAACACTGAAGCTTTCTTT. As protein: CAISGPGENTEAFF.

This clone appeared a few times. The V and J genes are TRBV25-1 and TRBJ1-5; 11 bases match TRBD1. Germline loops: CDR1 MGHDK, CDR2 SYGVNS. The length of the CDR3 is 15 residues. V was clipped by 5 bases and J by 5 bases; unmatched bases: 5. CDR3 region: CASSPWTGGDQPQHF. CDR3 coding DNA: TGTGCCAGCAGTCCGTGGACAGGGGGCGATCAGCCCCAGCATTTT.

V is TRBV11-2 and J is TRBJ2-3, with TRBD2 identical over 10 bases. Germline values: CDR1 SGHAT, CDR2 FQNNGV. The CDR3 is made up of 16 amino acids. Unmatched junction bases numbered 9, after V lost 7 bases and J lost 2 bases. This CDR3 is CASKGQREGPTDTQYF. The CDR3 DNA follows: TGTGCCAGCAAGGGTCAGCGGGAGGGACCCACAGATACGCAGTATTTT.

To note about this clone: Other DNA sequences in this sample translate to the same CDR3. The genes are TRBV7-3 and TRBJ2-1, with 8 bases aligning to TRBD2. CDR3 size: 15 residues. Germline V lookup: CDR1 SGHTA, CDR2 FQGTGA. The J segment lost 7 bases and the V segment lost 0 bases, leaving 5 bases of the junction unmatched. The CDR3 DNA sequence: TGTGCCAGCAGCTTAACCAGCGGGAGCGGGAATGAGCAGTTCTTC. Protein: CASSLTSGSGNEQFF.

The chain uses TRBV28 and TRBJ2-7; possible D gene TRBD1, 5 bases. The ends were cut back, 4 bases at V and 3 bases at J, with 10 bases in the middle. Germline CDR1 is MDHEN and CDR2 is SYDVKM. The CDR3 totals 13 residues. The CDR3, as DNA: TGTGCCAGCAGTTCCTCAGGGAACTACGAGCAGTACTTC. Amino acid sequence: CASSSSGNYEQYF. The full variable domain, its missing parts supplied by reference TRBV28 and TRBJ2-7, is DVKVTQSSRYLVKRTGEKVFLECVQDMDHENMFWYRQDPGLGLRLIYFSYDVKMKEKGDIPEGYSVSREKKERFSLILESASTNQTSMYLCASSSSGNYEQYFGPGTRLTVT.

V is TRBV2 and J is TRBJ1-2, with a tentative D call TRBD1 (5 bases). This CDR3 spans 16 amino acids. The V gene's germline CDR1 is SNHLY and CDR2 FYNNEI. Trimming took 7 bases from V and 4 from J, leaving 22 bases between them. As DNA, the CDR3 is TGTGCCAGCACCCGAGACGAGGCAGGGTCGGGCTATGGCTACACCTTC. Its translation is CASTRDEAGSGYGYTF. The full variable domain, with the rest looked up from reference TRBV2 and TRBJ1-2, is EPEVTQTPSHQVTQMGQEVILRCVPISNHLYFYWYRQILGQKVEFLVSFYNNEISEKSEIFDDQFSVERPDGSNFTLKIRSTKLEDSAMYFCASTRDEAGSGYGYTFGSGTRLTVV.

The chain employs TRBV25-1 and TRBJ2-5, with a weak D call TRBD2 (6 bases). Between the trimmed V and J ends, which lost 5 bases and 0 bases, there was a span of 13 bases. The germline gives CDR1 MGHDK, CDR2 SYGVNS. CDR3 size: 15 residues. Written as DNA, the CDR3 is TGTGCCAGCAGTCCTATGGGGGGAGACCAAGAGACCCAGTACTTC. Translating it yields CASSPMGGDQETQYF.

The chain uses TRBV28 and TRBJ2-1; D is possibly TRBD2 (6 bases). Trimming shortened V by 8 bases and J by 2 bases, and 13 bases separated the two germline ends. The CDR3 contains 14 residues. The V gene's germline CDR1 is MDHEN and CDR2 SYDVKM. The CDR3 here is CASGLAITYNEQFF. CDR3 nucleotides: TGTGCCAGCGGTCTAGCGATAACCTACAATGAGCAGTTCTTC.

The genes are TRBV7-2 and TRBJ2-5, with D possibly being TRBD2 (6 bases). Trimming removed 5 bases at V and 5 bases at J, with 18 bases between. From germline, CDR1 is SGHTA and CDR2 FQGNSA. The CDR3 consists of 15 residues. DNA for the CDR3: TGTGCCAGCAGCCCCGCCGGGGCGGGAATGGAGACCCAGTACTTC. Its protein product is CASSPAGAGMETQYF.